The rows below give T cell receptor beta chains drawn from one sample of a study of T cells in narcolepsy. TCRdb's copy holds only in-frame clones and misses some; the assay was immunoSEQ multiplex PCR. The data hold tens of thousands of clones, with about 80% observed a single time. The specimen sequenced was CD45RA- memory CD4+ T cells from PBMCs. The receptor set was obtained from a human donor with narcolepsy. Both conserved end residues are part of each CDR3. The D gene is left open where the match is weak. The size of a clone is reported for some rows only, either as once, few or many, or as a class for expanded clones.

TRBV28	-	once	TRBJ2-4	TGTGCCAGCAGTACCCAGGTGGTCAAAAACATTCAGTACTTC	CASSTQVVKNIQYF
TRBV11-2	-	once	TRBJ1-1	TGTGCCAGCAGCATGTGGGGTGACACTGAAGCTTTCTTT	CASSMWGDTEAFF
TRBV5-4	TRBD1	-	TRBJ2-7	TGTGCCAGCAGCTTGGGACAGGGTTCCTACGAGCAGTACTTC	CASSLGQGSYEQYF
TRBV6-5	-	-	TRBJ1-3	TGTGCCAGCGCGGGGCAGCCTGGAAACACCATATATTTT	CASAGQPGNTIYF
TRBV19	-	-	TRBJ2-3	TGTGCCAGTAGTATAGGCGTCAGGAATACGCAGTATTTT	CASSIGVRNTQYF
TRBV19	TRBD1	once	TRBJ2-1	TGTGCCAGTACCCGGGACAGCAATGAGCAGTTCTTC	CASTRDSNEQFF
TRBV4-1	-	-	TRBJ1-6	TGCGCCAGCAGCCAAGGCGTCGGTCTATGGTCACCCCTCCACTTT	CASSQGVGLWSPLHF
TRBV7-9	TRBD1	-	TRBJ1-2	TGTGCCAGCAGCAACCCGGACAGGATACACTATGGCTACACCTTC	CASSNPDRIHYGYTF
TRBV7-9	-	-	TRBJ1-4	TGTGCCAGCAGCTTATCACTGGATGAAAAACTGTTTTTT	CASSLSLDEKLFF
TRBV18	-	-	TRBJ1-2	TGTGCCAGCTCACCAGTCTCCGCCGCTGGAACGGCACCAACTAACTATGGCTACACCTTC	CASSPVSAAGTAPTNYGYTF
TRBV11-3	TRBD1	-	TRBJ1-1	TGTGCCAGCAGCTCATGGACAGGGTTCGTGAACACTGAAGCTTTCTTT	CASSSWTGFVNTEAFF
TRBV10-3	-	-	TRBJ1-2	TGTGCCATCAGTGAGTCCGGGACAAGGGGTAACTATGGCTACACCTTC	CAISESGTRGNYGYTF
TRBV18	-	-	TRBJ2-7	TGTGCCAGCTCACCACCAGGCCAGGGAGTGAGTGAGCAGTACTTC	CASSPPGQGVSEQYF
TRBV10-3	-	-	TRBJ2-5	TGTGCCATCAGTGACCCTAAAGAGACCCAGTACTTC	CAISDPKETQYF
TRBV7-9	TRBD1	-	TRBJ2-6	TGTGCCAGCAGCTCAGGGACAGAATCTGGGGCCAACGTCCTGACTTTC	CASSSGTESGANVLTF
TRBV19	-	-	TRBJ1-5	TGTGCCAGCCATCGTGACAGCAATCAGCCCCAGCATTTT	CASHRDSNQPQHF
TRBV4-1	TRBD1	-	TRBJ1-2	TGCGCCAGCAGCCAAGACCCCTGGACAGGGTACTATGGCTACACCTTC	CASSQDPWTGYYGYTF
TRBV6-5	TRBD1	-	TRBJ1-4	TGTGCCAGCAGTTACTCCGGGACAGGGGGATCTGAAAAACTGTTTTTT	CASSYSGTGGSEKLFF
TRBV18	-	-	TRBJ1-1	TGTGCCAGCTCACCAAGGGGGGCCTCGGGAAATGTGATGAACACTGAAGCTTTCTTT	CASSPRGASGNVMNTEAFF
TRBV6-5	-	-	TRBJ1-2	TGTGCCAGCAGTCCCCGCGGGGGGGACTATGGCTACACCTTC	CASSPRGGDYGYTF
TRBV15	TRBD2	once	TRBJ2-7	TGTGCCACCAGCGAAACCAAGTCTTCCAGCGGGGGAGTCTACGAGCAGTACTTC	CATSETKSSSGGVYEQYF
TRBV7-2	-	-	TRBJ2-6	TGTGCCAGCAGCTTACCTGGGGCCAACGTCCTGACTTTC	CASSLPGANVLTF
TRBV30	-	-	TRBJ1-6	TGTGCCTGGAGTGTATCCGACCGACTAAATTCACCCCTCCACTTT	CAWSVSDRLNSPLHF
TRBV18	TRBD1	few	TRBJ2-3	TGTGCCAGCTTTCCGGGACAGACCTCTCTGGAAGATACGCAGTATTTT	CASFPGQTSLEDTQYF
TRBV4-1	-	-	TRBJ2-7	TGCGCCAGCAGCCAAGATCATGGCTGGGGGCAGTACTTC	CASSQDHGWGQYF
TRBV6-5	-	-	TRBJ2-1	TGTGCCAGCTTATCGGACTTGGGCAATGAGCAGTTCTTC	CASLSDLGNEQFF
TRBV11-2	TRBD2	-	TRBJ2-5	TGTGCCAGCAGCGTTCGACTAGCGGGGGGAGAAGAGACCCAGTACTTC	CASSVRLAGGEETQYF
TRBV9	TRBD1	-	TRBJ2-1	TGTGCCAGCAGCGCGGAATTCGGGACAGGTTACAATGAGCAGTTCTTC	CASSAEFGTGYNEQFF
TRBV5-1	TRBD2	once	TRBJ2-5	TGCGCCAGCAGCCGGGGGACTAGCGCCCAAGAGACCCAGTACTTC	CASSRGTSAQETQYF
TRBV9	-	once	TRBJ1-3	TGTGCCAGCAGCGCCTTCCTTGGGGGGAGCTCTGGAAACACCATATATTTT	CASSAFLGGSSGNTIYF
TRBV5-4	-	-	TRBJ1-2	TGTGCCAGCAGCTTTATCGAGGGGAATGGCTACACCTTC	CASSFIEGNGYTF
TRBV15	TRBD1	once	TRBJ1-6	TGTGCCACCGCACCGGGACCCACAGGGGGTAATTCACCCCTCCACTTT	CATAPGPTGGNSPLHF
TRBV5-6	-	-	TRBJ2-2	TGTGCCAGCAGCTCGTATACGAACACCGGGGAGCTGTTTTTT	CASSSYTNTGELFF
TRBV2	TRBD2	once	TRBJ2-3	TGTGCCAGCAGTGTAGGGGGAGGCCTAGCGGGGACGCAGTATTTT	CASSVGGGLAGTQYF
TRBV6-6	TRBD1	-	TRBJ2-3	TGTGCCAGCAGTTACCTGGACAGGGGGGGAGATACGCAGTATTTT	CASSYLDRGGDTQYF